A selection of T cell receptor beta chains follows, all from one sample in a study of T cell responses to AZD1222 COVID-19 vaccine. Profiling relied on immunoSEQ multiplex PCR, and the TCRdb table lists in-frame clones only, not all of them. The repertoire holds under 150,000 clones, with about 91% as singletons. This material consisted of peripheral blood, taken on day 0 of AZD1222 vaccination. The source of these receptors is an adult in good health. CDR3s include the opening cysteine and the closing phenylalanine or tryptophan. Each record gives: J gene, D gene, CDR3 length, clone size, V gene, CDR3 DNA, CDR3 protein. The D gene is left open where the match is weak. Clone size is not always given. Where it is, it says once, few, many or a class for expanded clones.

J gene: TRBJ2-5
D gene: TRBD2
CDR3 length: 15
clone size: .
V gene: TRBV18
CDR3 DNA: TGTGCCAGCTCACCGGAACGGGGGGGCCGGGAGACCCAGTACTTC
CDR3 protein: CASSPERGGRETQYF

J gene: TRBJ2-5
D gene: .
CDR3 length: 13
clone size: .
V gene: TRBV19
CDR3 DNA: TGTGCCAGTAGTATTGGAATCCAAGAGACCCAGTACTTC
CDR3 protein: CASSIGIQETQYF

J gene: TRBJ1-2
D gene: .
CDR3 length: 11
clone size: .
V gene: TRBV12-3/TRBV12-4
CDR3 DNA: TGTGCCTGCGAAGGCGGGCATGGCTACACCTTC
CDR3 protein: CACEGGHGYTF

J gene: TRBJ2-3
D gene: TRBD1
CDR3 length: 15
clone size: .
V gene: TRBV6-4
CDR3 DNA: TGTGCCAGCAGTATTACAGGGGGCAGCACAGATACGCAGTATTTT
CDR3 protein: CASSITGGSTDTQYF

J gene: TRBJ1-5
D gene: .
CDR3 length: 14
clone size: .
V gene: TRBV6-2/TRBV6-3
CDR3 DNA: TGTGCCAGCAGTTATGCGACTACCAATCAGCCCCAGCATTTT
CDR3 protein: CASSYATTNQPQHF

J gene: TRBJ1-1
D gene: TRBD1
CDR3 length: 15
clone size: .
V gene: TRBV4-3
CDR3 DNA: TGCGCCAGCAGCCAAGGCACAGGGGTGGGCACTGAAGCTTTCTTT
CDR3 protein: CASSQGTGVGTEAFF

J gene: TRBJ2-3
D gene: .
CDR3 length: 16
clone size: few
V gene: TRBV19
CDR3 DNA: TGTGCCAGTAGTATATCCCCGGCTAGATATTCAGATACGCAGTATTTT
CDR3 protein: CASSISPARYSDTQYF

J gene: TRBJ1-5
D gene: .
CDR3 length: 16
clone size: .
V gene: TRBV28
CDR3 DNA: TGTGCCAGCAGTTGGCAGGGAACCTATAGCAATCAGCCCCAGCATTTT
CDR3 protein: CASSWQGTYSNQPQHF

J gene: TRBJ1-2
D gene: TRBD1
CDR3 length: 13
clone size: .
V gene: TRBV7-9
CDR3 DNA: TGTGCCAGCAGCTTATCGACAGGGGACGGCTACACCTTC
CDR3 protein: CASSLSTGDGYTF

J gene: TRBJ1-1
D gene: .
CDR3 length: 15
clone size: .
V gene: TRBV6-5
CDR3 DNA: TGTGCCAGCAGGATCACCCGGGACGGGAACACTGAAGCTTTCTTT
CDR3 protein: CASRITRDGNTEAFF

J gene: TRBJ2-1
D gene: TRBD2
CDR3 length: 16
clone size: .
V gene: TRBV11-2
CDR3 DNA: TGTGCCAGCAGCTTGGTGGGGACTAGCGGGAGCTATGAGCAGTTCTTC
CDR3 protein: CASSLVGTSGSYEQFF

J gene: TRBJ1-2
D gene: .
CDR3 length: 13
clone size: .
V gene: TRBV27
CDR3 DNA: TGTGCCAGCAGTTTGTCAGGCCTCTATGGCTACACCTTC
CDR3 protein: CASSLSGLYGYTF

J gene: TRBJ1-6
D gene: TRBD1
CDR3 length: 14
clone size: .
V gene: TRBV2
CDR3 DNA: TGTGCCAGCAGAACTGGGACAGGGGGTTCACCCCTCCACTTT
CDR3 protein: CASRTGTGGSPLHF

J gene: TRBJ2-3
D gene: TRBD1
CDR3 length: 15
clone size: few
V gene: TRBV7-8
CDR3 DNA: TGTGCCAGCAGCAGAGGGGGCCCCCACGAAGATACGCAGTATTTT
CDR3 protein: CASSRGGPHEDTQYF

J gene: TRBJ1-3
D gene: .
CDR3 length: 13
clone size: .
V gene: TRBV11-2
CDR3 DNA: TGTGCCAGTCGGGAGGGCTCTGGAAACACCATATATTTT
CDR3 protein: CASREGSGNTIYF